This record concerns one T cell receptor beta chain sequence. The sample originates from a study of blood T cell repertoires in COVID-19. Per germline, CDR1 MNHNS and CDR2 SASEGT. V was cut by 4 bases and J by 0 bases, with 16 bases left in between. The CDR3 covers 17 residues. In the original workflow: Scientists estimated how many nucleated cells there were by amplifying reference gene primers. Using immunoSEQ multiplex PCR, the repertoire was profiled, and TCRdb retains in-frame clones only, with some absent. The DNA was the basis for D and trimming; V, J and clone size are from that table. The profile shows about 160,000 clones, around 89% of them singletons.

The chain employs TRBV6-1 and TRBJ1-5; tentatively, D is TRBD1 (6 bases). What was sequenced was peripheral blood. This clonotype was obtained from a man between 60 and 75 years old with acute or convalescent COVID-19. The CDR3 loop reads CASSGDIMASSNQPQHF. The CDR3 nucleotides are TGTGCCAGCAGTGGGGACATAATGGCCTCTAGCAATCAGCCCCAGCATTTT.